This T cell receptor (beta chain) appears in the sequencing data of a study of CD8 T cells in Susac syndrome. Reverse transcription used roughly 0.5 to 1 ug RNA and random hexamers. Each CDR3 protein is one row after TCRdb ran MiXCR on the immunoSEQ multiplex PCR reads. The profile shows 250,000 to 300,000 distinct CDR3 sequences, approximately 85% of them singletons. CDR3 length: 13 residues. Germline-derived CDR1 and CDR2 are LNHDA and SQIVND (reference sequence). V lost 6 bases to trimming and J lost 6 bases, with 14 bases between them. Material for sequencing was CD8+ T cells from PBMCs. The V and J genes are TRBV19 and TRBJ1-1; no firm D call. This clonotype was obtained from a human donor with multiple sclerosis. CDR3 region: CASRPGVMAEAFF. Written as DNA, the CDR3 is TGTGCCAGTAGGCCCGGAGTAATGGCTGAAGCTTTCTTT.